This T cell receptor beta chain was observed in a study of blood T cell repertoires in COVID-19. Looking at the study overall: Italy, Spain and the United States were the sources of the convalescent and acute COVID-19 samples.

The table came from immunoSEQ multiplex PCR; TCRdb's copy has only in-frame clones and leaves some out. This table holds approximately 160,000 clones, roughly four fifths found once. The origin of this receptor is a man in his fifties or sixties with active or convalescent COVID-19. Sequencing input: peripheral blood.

The DNA for the CDR3 is TGTGCCAGCAGTGAAATAGGACAGCCGAGTAGGGAGCTGTTTTTT. Translated: CASSEIGQPSRELFF. The V gene is TRBV6-1, the J gene TRBJ2-2, with D maybe TRBD1 (6 bases). V shed 2 bases and J shed 9 bases, with 16 bases lying between them. Germline CDR1 reads MNHNS; CDR2 reads SASEGT. The CDR3 extends over 15 amino acids.